One and the same sample provided the 17 T cell receptor beta chains below, sequenced in a study of post-analysis software for immune sequencing data. Study-level points and caveats: Comparison of patients with controls showed five TRBV segments more frequent in patients, TRBV5-6, TRBV5-1 and TRBV20-1 among them.

These receptors are not linked to any known antigen. Unique-molecular-identifier-tagged TCR beta cDNA libraries were used. MiXCR, applied by TCRdb to the PCR reads, yields one record per CDR3 protein. The sample lists about 560,000 distinct CDR3 sequences; 40% to 50% were seen once. Material for sequencing was blood. The receptors shown here come from a girl aged 5-17 years with multiple sclerosis.

V gene TRBV2 combines with J gene TRBJ2-3; 11 bases agree with TRBD2. The V gene end was trimmed by 7 bases and the J gene end by 4 bases; junction bases not matched to a gene: 10. CDR1 and CDR2 (germline): SNHLY, FYNNEI. The CDR3 extends over 16 amino acids. The CDR3: CASTALAGGSADTQYF. The DNA for the CDR3 is TGTGCCAGCACAGCCCTAGCGGGAGGATCTGCAGATACGCAGTATTTT.

This clonotype was counted a few times. This chain links TRBV14 with TRBJ2-7; D unclear. CDR1 is SGHDN, CDR2 FVKESK, per germline. The V gene lost 3 bases and the J gene lost 3 bases, with 9 bases spanning the gap. The CDR3 has 13 residues. The CDR3, as DNA: TGTGCCAGCAGCCAGCTTGGGGTCTACGAGCAGTACTTC. Protein: CASSQLGVYEQYF. The full variable domain, in which reference TRBV14 and TRBJ2-7 provide the parts outside the CDR3, is EAGVTQFPSHSVIEKGQTVTLRCDPISGHDNLYWYRRVMGKEIKFLLHFVKESKQDESGMPNNRFLAERTGGTYSTLKVQPAELEDSGVYFCASSQLGVYEQYFGPGTRLTVT.

This chain uses TRBV4-2 with TRBJ2-7; 10 bases match TRBD2. The V gene end was trimmed by 0 bases and the J gene end by 1 base; junction bases not matched to a gene: 9. The CDR3 is 18 residues long. In germline, CDR1 is LGHNA, CDR2 YNFKEQ. CDR3 sequence: CASSQEGLSGGSSYEQYF. CDR3 in DNA: TGTGCCAGCAGCCAAGAGGGCCTTAGCGGGGGGTCTTCCTACGAGCAGTACTTC.

Comments on this clonotype: The junction does not match germline at one end; this may be a read error. V gene TRBV10-3 combines with J gene TRBJ1-6, with 7 bases that match TRBD1. Germline CDR1 and CDR2: ENHRY and SYGVKD. The CDR3 totals 14 residues. CDR3 in DNA: TGTGCCATCAGTATGACAGGGAATAATTCACTCCTCCACTTT. Translated, it gives CAISMTGNNSLLHF.

The chain combines TRBV20-1 with TRBJ2-1; 11 positions match TRBD1. The CDR3 loop spans 14 amino acids. V trimming: 6 bases; J trimming: 8 bases; junction bases outside the gene matches: 9. Germline values: CDR1 DFQATT, CDR2 SNEGSKA (reference sequence). The CDR3 here is CSADRDRGLDEQFF. CDR3 coding DNA: TGCAGTGCGGACCGGGACAGGGGGTTGGATGAGCAGTTCTTC.

Only a few counts were recorded for this clonotype. CDR3 in DNA: TGCGCCAGCAGCCAGGCCTTCAGGGGCTACGAGCAGTACTTC. It specifies CASSQAFRGYEQYF. J is TRBJ2-7 and V is TRBV4-1; tentative D call: TRBD1 (6 bases). The CDR3 is made up of 14 amino acids. Trimming cost V 3 bases and J 3 bases, with 12 bases left between them. Per the germline V gene, CDR1 is MGHRA and CDR2 is YSYEKL.

This clonotype turned up a few times. The chain links TRBV6-5 to TRBJ2-1; a possible D gene is TRBD1 (6 bases). Deletions cut 0 bases from V and 3 bases from J, with 9 bases between. From germline, CDR1 is MNHEY and CDR2 SVGAGI. This CDR3 has 15 amino acids. In nucleotides, the CDR3 is TGTGCCAGCAGTTACTCCTCAGGGGTCTACAATGAGCAGTTCTTC. As protein: CASSYSSGVYNEQFF.

This rearrangement joins TRBV20-1 to TRBJ2-1, with TRBD2 matching 8 bases. The V gene's germline CDR1 is DFQATT and CDR2 SNEGSKA (reference sequence). V trimming: 0 bases; J trimming: 4 bases; junction bases outside the gene matches: 5. The CDR3 spans 15 residues. CDR3 protein: CSARDLREAYNEQFF. The CDR3 DNA reads as TGCAGTGCTAGAGATTTGCGGGAGGCTTACAATGAGCAGTTCTTC.

This clonotype was counted between two and nine times. The genes are TRBV29-1 and TRBJ1-2, with TRBD1 identical over 7 bases. The CDR3 length is 15 residues. V was clipped by 6 bases and J by 8 bases; unmatched bases: 18. In germline, CDR1 is SQVTM, CDR2 ANQGSEA. CDR3 in DNA: TGCAGCGTACGGACTCACACCCCTCAGGGGGAAGGCTACACCTTC. This translates into CSVRTHTPQGEGYTF.

In its sample, this clonotype was seen a few times. This chain's CDR3 is CASSGERDRGIGANVLTF. CDR3 nucleotide sequence: TGTGCCAGCAGCGGTGAGAGGGACAGGGGAATCGGGGCCAACGTCCTGACTTTC. The rearrangement links TRBV5-5 to TRBJ2-6; 10 positions agree with TRBD1. CDR1 and CDR2 (germline): SGHKS, YYEKEE (reference sequence). The CDR3 is 18 residues long. With V trimmed by 4 bases and J by 4 bases, 11 bases remained unmatched.

The CDR3 region is CATSDSGGQNNEQFF. The CDR3 DNA reads TGTGCCACCAGTGATTCTGGGGGACAGAACAATGAGCAGTTCTTC. This chain connects TRBV24-1 to TRBJ2-1, with 7 positions matching TRBD1. Germline V lookup: CDR1 KGHDR, CDR2 SFDVKD. Trimming cost V 2 bases and J 5 bases; bases outside gene matches: 5. This CDR3 has 15 amino acids.

The chain employs TRBV3-1 and TRBJ2-1; D is undetermined. The length of the CDR3 is 17 residues. Germline CDR1 is LGHDT and CDR2 is YNNKEL (reference sequence). Trimming removed 0 bases at V and 2 bases at J, with 14 bases between. The CDR3 DNA reads TGTGCCAGCAGCCAAGAATTAAAGGATTTCACCTACAATGAGCAGTTCTTC. It is translated as CASSQELKDFTYNEQFF.

The CDR3 is CASSQPPTGRYEQYF. CDR3 sequence (DNA): TGCGCCAGCAGCCAACCTCCGACAGGGCGCTACGAGCAGTACTTC. The chain uses TRBV4-1 and TRBJ2-5; 7 nucleotides match TRBD1. With the DNA end fitting TRBJ2-7 better, the J assignment may be wrong. The CDR3 covers 15 residues. CDR1 and CDR2 from the germline V gene are MGHRA and YSYEKL.

V gene TRBV6-1 combines with J gene TRBJ1-2; 7 nucleotides align to TRBD1. Germline V gives CDR1 MNHNS, CDR2 SASEGT. This CDR3 is 15 amino acids long. The V gene end was trimmed by 8 bases and the J gene end by 7 bases; junction bases not matched to a gene: 16. The CDR3 is CASPRIGTDIRGYTF. CDR3 sequence (DNA): TGTGCCAGCCCTAGAATTGGGACAGATATACGTGGCTACACCTTC.

This clonotype turned up a few times. This sequence joins TRBV10-3 and TRBJ2-7, with D perhaps matching TRBD2 (5 bases). Germline V gives CDR1 ENHRY, CDR2 SYGVKD. The germline V and J ends were trimmed by 10 bases and 7 bases, with 17 bases remaining between them. The CDR3 has 12 amino acids. The CDR3 loop is CATEGGSREQYF. The CDR3, as DNA: TGTGCCACAGAAGGAGGCTCCCGAGAGCAGTACTTC.

The V call is TRBV6-5, the J call TRBJ2-1, with D perhaps TRBD2 (6 bases). V was cut by 4 bases and J by 9 bases, with 28 bases left in between. Germline CDR1 and CDR2: MNHEY and SVGAGI. The CDR3 totals 18 residues. CDR3 in amino acids: CASSSQRSRRASGGEQFF. The CDR3 DNA is TGTGCCAGCAGTTCCCAGCGGTCGAGGAGGGCCTCTGGGGGTGAGCAGTTCTTC.

CDR3 coding DNA: TGTGCCAGCAGTTACCTCCGGGATTCGGAGGGGCCCCAGCATTTT. It is translated as CASSYLRDSEGPQHF. This chain uses TRBV6-6 with TRBJ1-5, with D hard to call. CDR1 MNHNY and CDR2 SVGAGI come from the germline V gene (reference sequence). Deletions cut 2 bases from V and 9 bases from J, with 17 bases between. The CDR3 has 15 amino acids.